Listed below are T cell receptor beta chains from one sample, sequenced in a study of T cell changes during pregnancy in multiple sclerosis. Some clones are missing from TCRdb's copy, which holds only in-frame ones; the method was immunoSEQ multiplex PCR. The sample lists 75,000 to 95,000 clones; around 90% were seen once. The starting material was peripheral blood, obtained in the first trimester of pregnancy. These TCRs come from a female donor in good health, enrolled as a control in a pregnancy study. The CDR3 runs from the conserved cysteine through the conserved F or W. Each record gives: clone size, V gene, J gene, CDR3 protein. Rows give clone size only sometimes, using once, few, many, or a class for an expanded clone.

>NA|TRBV6-5|TRBJ2-5
CASSYQSPPGETQYF
>NA|TRBV4-1|TRBJ2-2
CASSPGGRGAKGTGELFF
>NA|TRBV11-1|TRBJ2-3
CASSLLAGGPTDTQYF
>NA|TRBV7-9|TRBJ2-6
CASSPSGRANVLTF
>NA|TRBV5-4|TRBJ2-1
CASSQDRLPRGEQFF
>NA|TRBV4-3|TRBJ2-3
CASSQDPYGGGTDTQYF
>NA|TRBV27|TRBJ2-7
CASMGRAPSYEQYF
>NA|TRBV5-5|TRBJ1-1
CASVVGTEAFF
>NA|TRBV10-3|TRBJ1-2
CAISGGSNGGYTF
>NA|TRBV29-1|TRBJ2-1
CSVRGGEQFF
>NA|TRBV15|TRBJ1-5
CATSRVGGGSGSQPQHF
>NA|TRBV5-6|TRBJ1-1
CASSLELTGRSMNTEAFF
>NA|TRBV5-6|TRBJ1-2
CASSPDSNYGYTF
>NA|TRBV5-6|TRBJ2-5
CASSLVGGGPQETQYF
>NA|TRBV11-3|TRBJ2-3
CASSLEGAGGPDTQYF
>NA|TRBV27|TRBJ2-4
CASSSPGQGGGNIQYF
>NA|TRBV27|TRBJ1-1
CASSSGTAEAFF
>NA|TRBV28|TRBJ1-6
CASSQYRGSNSPLHF
>NA|TRBV27|TRBJ2-6
CASSLISGANVLTF
>once|TRBV30|TRBJ2-1
CAWSVRQGVLDEQFF
>NA|TRBV5-1|TRBJ2-3
CASSGGFASTDTQYF
>NA|TRBV28|TRBJ2-7
CASRQDIPYEQYF
>NA|TRBV2|TRBJ1-2
CASSERGTSYGYTF
>NA|TRBV11-2|TRBJ2-6
CASSLDRVPGANVLTF
>NA|TRBV5-5|TRBJ2-3
CASSLAPSGGYTDTQYF
>NA|TRBV4-1|TRBJ2-7
CASSQTPGQGAAYEQYF
>NA|TRBV18|TRBJ2-7
CASSGAGATYEQYF
>NA|TRBV28|TRBJ1-5
CASRPGSRNQPQHF
>NA|TRBV6-5|TRBJ2-5
CASSFQRGPKETQYF
>NA|TRBV27|TRBJ1-1
CASFGVSSGDTEAFF
>NA|TRBV7-9|TRBJ2-5
CASSSNRGRETQYF
>NA|TRBV30|TRBJ1-6
CAWSARRGGRSYNSPLHF
>NA|TRBV11-3|TRBJ2-7
CASSFGSSYEQYF
>few|TRBV19|TRBJ1-5
CASSIVAGDNQPQHF
>few|TRBV4-1|TRBJ1-1
CASSQVQSNTEAFF